A single sample gave rise to the 25 T cell receptor beta chains below, sequenced in a study of blood T cells in healthy people across ages. Through a sample-barcoded 5' primer and a J-beta primer mix, a second PCR was run for roughly 6 to 11 cycles. TCRdb re-analysed the 5' RACE reads in MiXCR, keeping a single row per CDR3 protein. The table has more than 650,000 distinct CDR3 sequences, approximately 53% seen once. The source material was blood. Receptors were obtained from a man at least 80 years old in good health.

This clonotype appeared a few times. CDR3 protein: CASRLTPSDEQFF. The CDR3 DNA is TGTGCCAGCAGGTTAACCCCTAGCGATGAGCAGTTCTTC. This chain uses TRBV7-2 with TRBJ2-1; possible D gene TRBD2, 6 bases. Per the germline V gene, CDR1 is SGHTA and CDR2 is FQGNSA. This CDR3 comprises 13 residues. V shed 6 bases and J shed 8 bases, with 14 bases lying between them.

The chain carries TRBV6-5 and TRBJ2-4; D is ambiguous. The closer fit of TRBJ2-7 to the DNA end suggests the J call may be wrong. Germline CDR1 is MNHEY and CDR2 is SVGAGI. The length of the CDR3 is 13 residues. The CDR3 nucleotides read TGTGCCAGCAGTTACGCAACTACCTACGAGCAGTACTTC. Amino acid sequence: CASSYATTYEQYF.

The V gene is TRBV6-5, the J gene TRBJ1-1; 9 nucleotides agree with TRBD1. The germline V gene encodes CDR1 MNHEY and CDR2 SVGAGI. Trimming removed 7 bases from V and 11 bases from J; junction bases left unmatched: 20. This CDR3 comprises 16 residues. CDR3 loop: CASNRGQGSQPGGAFF. The DNA for the CDR3 is TGTGCCAGCAACCGGGGACAGGGAAGTCAGCCAGGCGGCGCTTTCTTT.

The rearrangement joins TRBV6-5 to TRBJ2-4; the match to TRBD2 covers 7 bases. The J call may be in error: the DNA end matches TRBJ2-7 better. Germline-derived CDR1 and CDR2 are MNHEY and SVGAGI. This CDR3 is built from 20 residues. CDR3 region: CASSYSIWLADPPSAYEQYF. DNA for the CDR3: TGTGCCAGCAGTTACTCAATATGGCTAGCGGACCCCCCGTCGGCCTACGAGCAGTACTTC.

This chain links TRBV20-1 with TRBJ2-7, with TRBD2 identical over 8 bases. The CDR3 is made up of 13 amino acids. Unmatched junction bases numbered 3, after V lost 2 bases and J lost 3 bases. Germline CDR1 reads DFQATT; CDR2 reads SNEGSKA (reference sequence). The CDR3 DNA follows: TGCAGTGCTAGATGGAGCGGGAGCTACGAGCAGTACTTC. It translates to CSARWSGSYEQYF.

The rearrangement joins TRBV5-1 to TRBJ2-3; the match to TRBD2 covers 14 bases. Trimming at V came to 0 bases and at J to 14 bases, leaving 17 bases not matched to a gene. This CDR3 is built from 18 residues. Per the germline V gene, CDR1 is SGHRS and CDR2 is YFSETQ. The CDR3: CASSLGTSGRRGRRYAYF. For the CDR3, the DNA is TGCGCCAGCAGCTTGGGGACTAGCGGGAGGCGAGGTCGCAGATACGCGTATTTT.

The chain couples TRBV24-1 to TRBJ1-5; perhaps TRBD1 as D (6 bases). The CDR3 is 15 residues long. Trimming took off 3 bases at V and 4 bases at J, with 12 bases between the two ends. Germline V gene data show CDR1 as KGHDR and CDR2 as SFDVKD. The CDR3 DNA reads TGTGCCACCAGTGATCCGGGGGACATTAATCAGCCCCAGCATTTT. Translating gives CATSDPGDINQPQHF.

This clonotype was recorded only once. This rearrangement joins TRBV3-1 to TRBJ2-7, with 7 bases matching TRBD2. Germline-derived CDR1 and CDR2 are LGHDT and YNNKEL (reference sequence). V shed 3 bases, J shed 5 bases, and the junction held 7 bases outside the gene matches. The CDR3 has 14 amino acids. CDR3 sequence (DNA): TGTGCCAGCAGCCAGACAGCGGGGAACCACGAGCAGTACTTC. Its protein is CASSQTAGNHEQYF.

This chain connects TRBV6-4 to TRBJ2-7; D not certain. V shed 6 bases and J shed 0 bases, with 15 bases lying between them. Germline V gives CDR1 MRHNA, CDR2 SNTAGT. This CDR3 contains 15 residues. The CDR3 DNA reads TGTGCCAGCAGACTCAACATGTGCAGCTCCTACGAGCAGTACTTC. Protein product: CASRLNMCSSYEQYF.

V usage is TRBV7-9 and J usage is TRBJ1-4; no reliable D call. Per germline, CDR1 SEHNR and CDR2 FQNEAQ (reference sequence). There are 16 residues in the CDR3. V lost 0 bases, J lost 11 bases, and 19 bases lay in between. CDR3 in DNA: TGTGCCAGCAGCTTAGCCCTGGGCGGCAATGAAGGGAAACTGTTTTTT. Protein product: CASSLALGGNEGKLFF. The full variable domain, in which reference TRBV7-9 and TRBJ1-4 provide the parts outside the CDR3, is DTGVSQNPRHKITKRGQNVTFRCDPISEHNRLYWYRQTLGQGPEFLTYFQNEAQLEKSRLLSDRFSAERPKGSFSTLEIQRTEQGDSAMYLCASSLALGGNEGKLFFGSGTQLSVL.

J is TRBJ2-1 and V is TRBV6-2 or TRBV6-3; D is unresolved. Germline V lookup: CDR1 MNHEY, CDR2 SVGEGT. The germline V and J ends were trimmed by 2 bases and 1 base, with 9 bases remaining between them. The CDR3 contains 15 residues. The CDR3 region has the DNA TGTGCCAGCAGTTACGACCCTAGGTCCTACAATGAGCAGTTCTTC. Protein sequence: CASSYDPRSYNEQFF.

V gene TRBV25-1 combines with J gene TRBJ1-5, with 10 bases identical to TRBD1. The CDR3 is made up of 13 amino acids. Germline-derived CDR1 and CDR2 are MGHDK and SYGVNS. Trimming cost V 4 bases and J 7 bases; bases outside gene matches: 1. CDR3 loop: CASSATGGQPQHF. In DNA, the CDR3 is TGTGCCAGCAGTGCGACAGGGGGCCAGCCCCAGCATTTT.

The chain recombines TRBV20-1 with TRBJ2-2; the match to TRBD2 covers 12 bases. This CDR3 region has 18 residues. The V segment lost 1 base and the J segment 5 bases; nucleotides outside the gene matches: 11. The germline V gene has CDR1 DFQATT and CDR2 SNEGSKA (reference sequence). The CDR3 is CSARVGASGRAITGELFF. The CDR3 DNA reads as TGCAGTGCTAGAGTCGGGGCTAGCGGGAGGGCAATTACCGGGGAGCTGTTTTTT.

The chain carries TRBV7-9 and TRBJ2-3; D may correspond to TRBD1 or TRBD2 (5 bases each). Trimming took off 3 bases at V and 9 bases at J, with 16 bases between the two ends. CDR1 and CDR2 (germline): SEHNR, FQNEAQ (reference sequence). This CDR3 region has 14 residues. The CDR3 protein is CASSLPQTGTTQYF. In DNA form, the CDR3 reads TGTGCCAGCAGCTTGCCCCAGACGGGGACGACGCAGTATTTT. The variable domain in full, with the rest retrieved from reference TRBV7-9 and TRBJ2-3, is DTGVSQNPRHKITKRGQNVTFRCDPISEHNRLYWYRQTLGQGPEFLTYFQNEAQLEKSRLLSDRFSAERPKGSFSTLEIQRTEQGDSAMYLCASSLPQTGTTQYFGPGTRLTVL.

This clonotype appeared a few times. The chain has TRBV6-1 and TRBJ2-7, with 7 positions matching TRBD1. The CDR3 is 14 residues long. Germline V gene sequence: CDR1 MNHNS, CDR2 SASEGT. J lost 3 bases, V lost 7 bases, and 9 bases had no gene match. CDR3 in amino acids: CASTRTGTSYEQYF. Written as DNA, the CDR3 is TGTGCCAGCACCCGGACAGGAACAAGCTACGAGCAGTACTTC.

The rearrangement joins TRBV7-9 to TRBJ2-5, with D possibly TRBD2 on 5 matching bases. The DNA end favors TRBJ2-7, so the J call may be wrong. Germline CDR1 and CDR2: SEHNR and FQNEAQ (reference sequence). This CDR3 comprises 12 residues. CDR3 sequence reads: CASSLISGEQYF. Here the CDR3 DNA reads TGTGCCAGCAGCTTAATAAGCGGCGAGCAGTACTTC.

The chain carries TRBV24-1 and TRBJ2-5, with D maybe TRBD1 (6 bases). The tail of the sequence fits TRBJ2-7 better, so the J call may be wrong. This CDR3 has 14 residues. The germline V gene encodes CDR1 KGHDR and CDR2 SFDVKD. The CDR3 reads CATSDDGQLDEQYF. CDR3 coding DNA: TGTGCCACCAGTGATGATGGACAGTTAGACGAGCAGTACTTC.

The chain combines TRBV5-1 with TRBJ1-2, with 9 nucleotides matching TRBD1. Germline V gene sequence: CDR1 SGHRS, CDR2 YFSETQ. Losses at the gene ends were 4 bases for V and 3 bases for J; bases not matched to a gene: 13. This CDR3 spans 17 amino acids. The CDR3 DNA follows: TGCGCCAGCAGCACCGAATCATACAGGGGGCTCCACTATGGCTACACCTTC. Protein product: CASSTESYRGLHYGYTF.

This rearrangement joins TRBV7-9 to TRBJ2-3; D is uncertain. The V end was cut by 4 bases, the J end by 14 bases, with 19 bases between. The CDR3 length is 13 residues. CDR1 is SEHNR and CDR2 is FQNEAQ in the germline V gene (reference sequence). The CDR3 is CASSSRSVGYAYF. In DNA form, the CDR3 reads TGTGCCAGCAGCTCTAGATCCGTGGGATACGCGTATTTT.

Note on this clonotype: A much larger clone differs by one base, so this may be a read error. The rearrangement links TRBV20-1 to TRBJ2-7; 7 bases map to TRBD2. From germline, CDR1 is DFQATT and CDR2 SNEGSKA (reference sequence). CDR3 size: 12 residues. With 6 bases clipped from V and 2 bases from J, the junction kept 4 bases outside the gene matches. In nucleotides, the CDR3 is TGCAGTGCCCAGAGCGGGACCTACGAGCAGTACTTC. It codes for CSAQSGTYEQYF.

This chain links TRBV7-9 with TRBJ2-1; 14 bases fit TRBD2. V lost 1 base and J lost 2; bases outside the gene matches: 7. This CDR3 is built from 19 residues. CDR1 is SEHNR, CDR2 FQNEAQ, per germline (reference sequence). Here the CDR3 reads CASSLVRLAGGTAYNEQFF. The CDR3 DNA is TGTGCCAGCAGCTTAGTGCGACTAGCGGGAGGGACCGCCTACAATGAGCAGTTCTTC.

The CDR3: CSARPRGLAGLRYAYF. CDR3 coding DNA: TGCAGTGCTAGGCCCCGGGGACTAGCGGGATTGAGATACGCGTATTTT. The chain recombines TRBV20-1 with TRBJ2-3; TRBD2 matches 13 bases. J lost 14 bases, V lost 3 bases, and 17 bases had no gene match. Germline V lookup: CDR1 DFQATT, CDR2 SNEGSKA (reference sequence). The CDR3 extends over 16 amino acids.

The table lists this clonotype with a few counts. V and J are TRBV3-1 and TRBJ1-2, with TRBD1 matching over 8 bases. V lost 0 bases and J lost 6; bases outside the gene matches: 6. The CDR3 contains 15 residues. From germline, CDR1 is LGHDT and CDR2 YNNKEL (reference sequence). The CDR3 DNA follows: TGTGCCAGCAGCCAAGATTTGAGGACAGGGAATGGCTACACCTTC. Its translation is CASSQDLRTGNGYTF.

The chain carries TRBV11-3 and TRBJ2-7; no reliable D call. This CDR3 comprises 13 residues. CDR1 is SGHNT and CDR2 is YENEEA in the germline V gene. V was shortened by 4 bases and J by 7 bases, with 14 bases between the two germline ends. The CDR3 bases are TGTGCCAGCAGCTCCCACACAGAGTATGAGCAGTACTTC. It specifies CASSSHTEYEQYF.

The J gene is TRBJ2-1, the V gene TRBV7-3, with 8 nucleotides matching TRBD2. V was clipped by 3 bases and J by 7 bases; unmatched bases: 11. Germline assignment: CDR1 SGHTA and CDR2 FQGTGA. This CDR3 has 16 residues. The CDR3: CASSFGAGVKVNEQFF. As DNA, the CDR3 is TGTGCCAGCAGCTTCGGAGCGGGAGTGAAGGTAAATGAGCAGTTCTTC.